The clone carrying this T cell receptor beta chain turned up a few times. Antigen unknown. The data derive from a study of T cells in localized non-small cell lung cancer. Whole-study results and caveats: Uninvolved adjacent lung, not tumor, had the highest T cell clonality.

Method: immunoSEQ multiplex PCR; TCRdb's copy keeps in-frame clones and lacks some. The table lists tens of thousands of clones, approximately 84% of them singletons. The CDR3 is 13 amino acids. Trimming pared 0 bases from V and 8 bases from J, leaving 11 bases between. CDR1 and CDR2 (germline): SGHRS, YFSETQ. The sequence was obtained from a female donor older than 55 with stage I lung adenocarcinoma. This sample comprised peripheral blood, obtained before any cancer treatment. The rearrangement joins TRBV5-1 to TRBJ1-1; a possible D gene is TRBD1 (6 bases). The CDR3 loop reads CASSLGGTPEAFF. The CDR3 DNA reads TGCGCCAGCAGCTTGGGAGGGACACCGGAAGCTTTCTTT.